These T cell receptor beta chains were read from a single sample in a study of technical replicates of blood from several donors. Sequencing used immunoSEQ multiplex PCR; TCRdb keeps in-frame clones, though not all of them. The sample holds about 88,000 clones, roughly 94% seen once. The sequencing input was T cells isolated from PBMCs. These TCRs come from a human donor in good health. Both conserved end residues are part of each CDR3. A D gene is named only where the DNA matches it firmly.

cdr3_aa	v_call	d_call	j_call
CAIRWDRGRDTEAFF	TRBV10-3	TRBD1	TRBJ1-1
CASRSGGPNTEAFF	TRBV6-5	TRBD1	TRBJ1-1
CASSLVSDTQYF	TRBV7-9	.	TRBJ2-3
CASSPETVPNEQYF	TRBV18	.	TRBJ2-7
CAISDRVSYTEAFF	TRBV10-3	.	TRBJ1-1
CASSATGNEQYF	TRBV2	.	TRBJ2-7
CASSQDLAGGPETDTQYF	TRBV4-2	TRBD2	TRBJ2-3
CAISEDRGEQYF	TRBV10-3	TRBD1	TRBJ2-7
CASSDSSGANVLTF	TRBV27	.	TRBJ2-6
CASSLGQGADTQYF	TRBV28	TRBD1	TRBJ2-3
CASSPGFGGDEQYF	TRBV7-3	TRBD2	TRBJ2-7
CASGLAWTGGSYRPGEKLFF	TRBV12-5	TRBD1	TRBJ1-4
CASSQGMADEQFF	TRBV28	.	TRBJ2-1
CASSPSAASSYEQYF	TRBV19	.	TRBJ2-7
CASSEDNYLIVSSYEQYF	TRBV4-2	.	TRBJ2-7
CASSEAAGGVFTDTQYF	TRBV2	TRBD2	TRBJ2-3
CASSLGGRAGGAKNIQYF	TRBV28	TRBD2	TRBJ2-4
CASSARVNTEAFF	TRBV5-1	.	TRBJ1-1
CASSKDYLAGATGELFF	TRBV7-7	TRBD2	TRBJ2-2
CASSRLSQETQYF	TRBV10-2	.	TRBJ2-5
CASSPGQGEDYGYTF	TRBV5-1	TRBD1	TRBJ1-2
CASSLVLAGAYEQYF	TRBV7-8	TRBD2	TRBJ2-7
CATHGESYGYTF	TRBV2	.	TRBJ1-2
CASSLPGLSYEQYF	TRBV5-4	.	TRBJ2-7
CASSPPLLTDTQYF	TRBV18	.	TRBJ2-3
CASSYTQGYGYTF	TRBV7-3	.	TRBJ1-2
CASSQDPRAQITDTQYF	TRBV4-3	.	TRBJ2-3
CASSYPSYEQYF	TRBV28	.	TRBJ2-7
CASTPGGGHYGYTF	TRBV5-1	.	TRBJ1-2
CASSLARVNTDTQYF	TRBV7-2	.	TRBJ2-3
CASRTGGDTIYF	TRBV28	TRBD1	TRBJ1-3
CASSIGPQGGRDEQFF	TRBV19	.	TRBJ2-1
CASSIPRNTGELFF	TRBV19	.	TRBJ2-2
CASSSRQRGYTF	TRBV28	.	TRBJ1-2
CASSSGFSHSGANVLTF	TRBV5-1	.	TRBJ2-6
CASSVSRVSTEAFF	TRBV6-1	.	TRBJ1-1
CASSPPGFSNEKLFF	TRBV4-2	.	TRBJ1-4
CASSYFASRYEQYF	TRBV6-6	.	TRBJ2-7
CASSSTSYEQYF	TRBV5-4	.	TRBJ2-7
CASRSTGGVVNEAFF	TRBV7-9	.	TRBJ1-1
CASSLTGAGNGGEQYF	TRBV7-3	.	TRBJ2-7
CASRGTSGIYNEQFF	TRBV2	TRBD2	TRBJ2-1
CASSLVQGRNEQFF	TRBV28	.	TRBJ2-1
CASSVVIASEQYF	TRBV9	.	TRBJ2-7